The 10 T cell receptor beta chains reported below all come from one sample, sequenced in a study of blood T cell repertoires in COVID-19. Clones were sequenced by immunoSEQ multiplex PCR, and TCRdb holds only the in-frame ones, with some missing. This sample has about 400,000 clones, with approximately 87% found just once. The sample was PBMCs or T cells enriched from blood (not recorded which). The receptor set was obtained from a woman in her fifties or sixties who had recovered from COVID-19.

The CDR3 is CASRAITGKYGYTF. The CDR3 DNA reads TGTGCCAGCAGGGCCATAACAGGGAAGTATGGCTACACCTTC. The genes are TRBV7-9 and TRBJ1-2; maybe TRBD1 (6 bases). The CDR3 has 14 residues. Trimming removed 6 bases from V and 5 bases from J, with 16 bases in between. Germline assignment: CDR1 SEHNR and CDR2 FQNEAQ (reference sequence).

The genes are TRBV27 and TRBJ1-5; D gene uncertain. Germline V gene lookup returns CDR1 MNHEY and CDR2 SMNVEV (reference sequence). Trimming took off 6 bases at V and 8 bases at J, with 17 bases between the two ends. The CDR3 totals 14 residues. The CDR3 DNA reads as TGTGCCAGCAGGCCCACAGTGCTGTTGGAGCCCCAGCATTTT. Translating it yields CASRPTVLLEPQHF.

The chain couples TRBV7-3 to TRBJ2-1; 9 bases agree with TRBD1. Germline trimming cut 7 bases from V and 3 bases from J; bases unmatched to any gene: 10. Germline V CDR1 and CDR2: SGHTA, FQGTGA. The CDR3 sequence is 16 residues long. CDR3 protein: CASTTNGGQGYNEQFF. The CDR3 DNA follows: TGTGCCAGCACCACCAATGGGGGACAGGGCTACAATGAGCAGTTCTTC.

This rearrangement joins TRBV4-2 to TRBJ2-3; D remains unclear. Germline CDR1 LGHNA, CDR2 YNFKEQ. The CDR3 consists of 15 residues. V was shortened by 3 bases and J by 3 bases, with 13 bases between the two germline ends. CDR3 in DNA: TGTGCCAGCAGCCAGACCCCCGGAGAGACAGATACGCAGTATTTT. Translation: CASSQTPGETDTQYF.

The V and J genes are TRBV5-4 and TRBJ1-2; D perhaps matches TRBD1 (5 bases). The V end lost 4 bases, the J end lost 6 bases, and 13 bases lay between the germline ends. This CDR3 contains 13 residues. Germline loops: CDR1 SGHNT, CDR2 YYREEE (reference sequence). CDR3 sequence (DNA): TGTGCCAGCAGCACCGCAGGGAACCATGGCTACACCTTC. As protein: CASSTAGNHGYTF.

This chain uses TRBV15 with TRBJ2-7; 7 bases map to TRBD1. The CDR3 runs 14 residues. J lost 3 bases, V lost 5 bases, and 7 bases had no gene match. In germline, CDR1 is LNHNV, CDR2 YYDKDF (reference sequence). CDR3 sequence reads: CATSFPGQDYEQYF. CDR3 DNA: TGTGCCACCAGCTTTCCCGGACAGGACTACGAGCAGTACTTC.

The V gene is TRBV28, the J gene TRBJ1-1; D may be TRBD1 (6 bases). V was trimmed by 6 bases and J by 0 bases, leaving 14 bases between them. Looked up from germline, CDR1 is MDHEN and CDR2 is SYDVKM. The CDR3 has 15 residues. The DNA for the CDR3 is TGTGCCAGCAGCCCCTGGACAGATATGAACACTGAAGCTTTCTTT. Translated: CASSPWTDMNTEAFF.

The chain couples TRBV6-5 to TRBJ2-5; the match to TRBD1 covers 9 bases. CDR3 size: 15 residues. Trimming removed 6 bases from V and 4 bases from J; junction bases left unmatched: 9. Germline CDR1 MNHEY, CDR2 SVGAGI. The DNA of the CDR3 is TGTGCCAGCAGGGACAGGGGTGTTTATGGAGAGACCCAGTACTTC. It yields the protein CASRDRGVYGETQYF.

The chain joins TRBV19 to TRBJ2-5; 8 bases align to TRBD1. Germline lookup yields CDR1 LNHDA and CDR2 SQIVND (reference sequence). Trimming took 5 bases from V and 4 from J; bases not matched to a gene: 0. The CDR3 is 12 amino acids. The CDR3 reads CASSDRGETQYF. For the CDR3, the DNA is TGTGCCAGTAGTGACAGGGGAGAGACCCAGTACTTC.

The chain has TRBV5-6 and TRBJ1-1; the D is unclear. Germline loops: CDR1 SGHDT, CDR2 YYEEEE. Trimming took 1 base from V and 5 from J, leaving 21 bases between them. CDR3 size: 17 residues. The CDR3 DNA sequence: TGTGCCAGCAGCTTGAGGTTGGCATCCCCTCCGGGAACTGAAGCTTTCTTT. Protein: CASSLRLASPPGTEAFF. The full variable domain, its missing parts supplied by reference TRBV5-6 and TRBJ1-1, is DAGVTQSPTHLIKTRGQQVTLRCSPKSGHDTVSWYQQALGQGPQFIFQYYEEEERQRGNFPDRFSGHQFPNYSSELNVNALLLGDSALYLCASSLRLASPPGTEAFFGQGTRLTVV.